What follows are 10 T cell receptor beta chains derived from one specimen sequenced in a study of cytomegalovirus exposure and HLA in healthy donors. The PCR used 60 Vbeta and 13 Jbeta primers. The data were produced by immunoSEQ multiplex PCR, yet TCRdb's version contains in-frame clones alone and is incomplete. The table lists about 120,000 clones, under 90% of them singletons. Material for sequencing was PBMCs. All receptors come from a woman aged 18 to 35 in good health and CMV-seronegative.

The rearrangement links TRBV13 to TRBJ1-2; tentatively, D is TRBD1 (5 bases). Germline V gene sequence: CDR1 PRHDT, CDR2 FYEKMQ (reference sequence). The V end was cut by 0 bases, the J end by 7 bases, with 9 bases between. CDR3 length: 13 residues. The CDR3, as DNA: TGTGCCAGCAGCTTAGGCAGGGAGGGTGGCTACACCTTC. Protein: CASSLGREGGYTF.

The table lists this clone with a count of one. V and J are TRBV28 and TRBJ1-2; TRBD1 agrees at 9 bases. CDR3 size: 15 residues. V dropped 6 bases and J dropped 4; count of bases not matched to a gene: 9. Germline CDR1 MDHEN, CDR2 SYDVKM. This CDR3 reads CASSPLRTGVYGYTF. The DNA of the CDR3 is TGTGCCAGCAGCCCCTTACGGACAGGGGTCTATGGCTACACCTTC.

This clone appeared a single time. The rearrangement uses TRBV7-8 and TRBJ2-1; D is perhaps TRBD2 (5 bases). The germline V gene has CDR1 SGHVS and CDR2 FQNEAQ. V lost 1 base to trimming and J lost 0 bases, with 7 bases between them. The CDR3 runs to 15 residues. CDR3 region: CASSLVSGSYNEQFF. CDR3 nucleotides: TGTGCCAGCAGCTTAGTCAGCGGCTCCTACAATGAGCAGTTCTTC. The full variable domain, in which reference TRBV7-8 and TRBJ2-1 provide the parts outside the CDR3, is GAGVSQSPRYKVAKRGQDVALRCDPISGHVSLFWYQQALGQGPEFLTYFQNEAQLDKSGLPSDRFFAERPEGSVSTLKIQRTQQEDSAVYLCASSLVSGSYNEQFFGPGTRLTVL.

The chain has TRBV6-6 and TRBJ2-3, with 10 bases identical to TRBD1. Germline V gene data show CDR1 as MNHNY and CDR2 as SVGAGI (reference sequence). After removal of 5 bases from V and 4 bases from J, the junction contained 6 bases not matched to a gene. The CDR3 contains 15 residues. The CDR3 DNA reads TGTGCCAGCAGTCCCGGGACAGGGGTGTCAGATACGCAGTATTTT. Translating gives CASSPGTGVSDTQYF.

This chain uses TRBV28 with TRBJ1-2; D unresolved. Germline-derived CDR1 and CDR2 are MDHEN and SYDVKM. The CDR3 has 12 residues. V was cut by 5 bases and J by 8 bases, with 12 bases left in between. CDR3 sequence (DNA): TGTGCCAGCAGTCGCTCAGCGGGCGGCTACACCTTC. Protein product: CASSRSAGGYTF.

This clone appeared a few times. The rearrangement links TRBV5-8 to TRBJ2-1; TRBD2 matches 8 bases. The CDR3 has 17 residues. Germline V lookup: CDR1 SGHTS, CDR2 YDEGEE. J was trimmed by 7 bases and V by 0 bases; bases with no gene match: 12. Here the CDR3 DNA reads TGTGCCAGCAGCTTGGAAGGGTGGGGGACTAGTCTGAATGAGCAGTTCTTC. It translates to CASSLEGWGTSLNEQFF.

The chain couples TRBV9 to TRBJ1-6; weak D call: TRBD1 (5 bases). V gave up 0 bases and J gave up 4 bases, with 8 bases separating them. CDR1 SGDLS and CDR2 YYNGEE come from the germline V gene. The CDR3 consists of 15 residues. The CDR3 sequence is CASSVDQGYNSPLHF. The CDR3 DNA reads TGTGCCAGCAGCGTAGACCAGGGTTATAATTCACCCCTCCACTTT.

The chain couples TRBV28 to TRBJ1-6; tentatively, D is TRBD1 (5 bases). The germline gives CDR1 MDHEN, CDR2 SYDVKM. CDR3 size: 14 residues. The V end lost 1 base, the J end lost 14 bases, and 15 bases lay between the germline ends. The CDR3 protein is CASSLSRGVGTLHF. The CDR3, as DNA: TGTGCCAGCAGTTTATCTCGGGGGGTGGGAACCCTCCACTTT.

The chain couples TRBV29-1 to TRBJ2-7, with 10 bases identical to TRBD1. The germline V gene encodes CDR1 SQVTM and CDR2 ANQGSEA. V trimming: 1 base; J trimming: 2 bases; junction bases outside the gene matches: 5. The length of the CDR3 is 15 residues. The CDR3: CSVEGSGTGAYEQYF. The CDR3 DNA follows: TGCAGCGTTGAAGGTTCCGGGACAGGGGCCTACGAGCAGTACTTC.

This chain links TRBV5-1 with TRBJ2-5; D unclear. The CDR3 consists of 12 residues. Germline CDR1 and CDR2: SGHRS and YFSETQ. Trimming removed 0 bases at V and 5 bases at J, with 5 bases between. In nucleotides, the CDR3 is TGCGCCAGCAGCTTGGCCGGGGAGACCCAGTACTTC. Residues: CASSLAGETQYF.